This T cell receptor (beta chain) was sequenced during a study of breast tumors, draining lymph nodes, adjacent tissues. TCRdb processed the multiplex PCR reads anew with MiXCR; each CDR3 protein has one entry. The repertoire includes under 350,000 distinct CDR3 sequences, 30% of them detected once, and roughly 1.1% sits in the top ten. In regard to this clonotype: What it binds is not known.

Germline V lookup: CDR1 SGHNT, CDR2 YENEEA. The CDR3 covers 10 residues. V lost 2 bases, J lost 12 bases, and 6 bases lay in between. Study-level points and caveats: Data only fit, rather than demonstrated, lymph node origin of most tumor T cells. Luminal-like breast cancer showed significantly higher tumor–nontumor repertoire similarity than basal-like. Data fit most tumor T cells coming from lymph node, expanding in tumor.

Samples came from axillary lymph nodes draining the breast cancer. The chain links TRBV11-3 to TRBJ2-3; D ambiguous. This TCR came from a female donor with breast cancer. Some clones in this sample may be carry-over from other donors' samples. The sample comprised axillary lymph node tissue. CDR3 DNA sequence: TGTGCCAGCAGCTTATACGGACAGTATTTT. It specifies CASSLYGQYF.